Listed below are T cell receptor beta chains from one sample, sequenced in a study of T cell responses to AZD1222 COVID-19 vaccine. Method: immunoSEQ multiplex PCR; TCRdb's copy keeps in-frame clones and lacks some. The profile shows 120,000 or so clones, 90% of them singletons. The source material was peripheral blood, sampled on day 0 of MenACWY control vaccination. The source is an adult in good health. Each CDR3 is given with its conserved first and last residue. D genes are given only for firm matches. The listing skips clone size in some rows; elsewhere it reads once, few, many or a size class.

TRBV28	TRBJ1-5	TRBD1	-	CAIVDRGGNQPQHF	TGTGCCATCGTGGACAGGGGTGGCAATCAGCCCCAGCATTTT
TRBV5-8	TRBJ1-1	TRBD1	-	CASSLLGTGNTEAFF	TGTGCCAGCAGCTTGCTGGGGACAGGGAACACTGAAGCTTTCTTT
TRBV6-5	TRBJ1-1	-	-	CASSYVFGTEAFF	TGTGCCAGCAGTTATGTTTTCGGGACTGAAGCTTTCTTT
TRBV7-8	TRBJ1-3	-	-	CASSLLLGNTIYF	TGTGCCAGCAGCTTACTCCTAGGCAACACCATATATTTT
TRBV7-2	TRBJ1-1	TRBD1	-	CASSLLDGGGTEAFF	TGTGCCAGCAGCTTACTGGACGGAGGGGGCACCGAAGCTTTCTTT
TRBV7-8	TRBJ1-4	TRBD1	-	CASSLVGGTGVFNGYEKLFF	TGTGCCAGCAGCTTAGTTGGGGGGACAGGGGTATTTAATGGATATGAAAAACTGTTTTTT
TRBV4-1	TRBJ2-3	TRBD1	-	CASSQMTGWDTDTQYF	TGCGCCAGCAGCCAAATGACAGGGTGGGACACAGATACGCAGTATTTT
TRBV4-2	TRBJ1-5	-	-	CASSQERQPQHF	TGTGCCAGCAGCCAAGAACGTCAGCCCCAGCATTTT
TRBV7-2	TRBJ2-7	TRBD1	-	CASSPRQGLSYEQYF	TGTGCCAGCAGCCCACGACAGGGCCTCTCCTACGAGCAGTACTTC
TRBV4-3	TRBJ1-1	-	-	CASSQGLGGKSSEAFF	TGCGCCAGCAGCCAAGGCCTCGGGGGTAAATCCTCTGAAGCTTTCTTT
TRBV18	TRBJ2-5	-	once	CASSAGRNQETQYF	TGTGCCAGCTCAGCCGGACGGAACCAAGAGACCCAGTACTTC
TRBV4-2	TRBJ1-5	-	once	CASSQDRGDNQPQHF	TGTGCCAGCAGCCAAGATCGGGGGGACAATCAGCCCCAGCATTTT
TRBV10-3	TRBJ2-5	TRBD2	-	CASAGGYQETQYF	TGTGCCTCCGCCGGGGGGTACCAAGAGACCCAGTACTTC